A few counts support the clone carrying this T cell receptor beta chain. Authors' data handling: Amplification from reference gene primers served as the basis for estimated nucleated cell counts. Libraries were prepared by immunoSEQ multiplex PCR; TCRdb keeps only in-frame clonotypes and omits some of them. V, J and clone size are taken as reported in that table, and D and trimming were inferred from the DNA itself. The sample shows tens of thousands of clones, around 84% of them seen only once. These data originate in a study of blood T cell repertoires in COVID-19. Turning to the study itself: The study drew acute and convalescent COVID-19 samples from the United States, Italy and Spain. From T cells, B-cell-depleted T cells, or PBMCs came the material, which was cDNA or gDNA.

The CDR3 loop spans 16 amino acids. V lost 7 bases, J lost 4 bases, and 9 bases stayed unmatched. The germline gives CDR1 LNHDA, CDR2 SQIVND (reference sequence). This sequence originates from a man aged 50 to 59 with active COVID-19. The sequenced sample consisted of peripheral blood. The chain recombines TRBV19 with TRBJ1-5, with 11 nucleotides matching TRBD1. CDR3 amino acids: CASNTRDRGYNQPQHF. In DNA form, the CDR3 reads TGTGCCAGTAATACCCGGGACAGGGGGTATAATCAGCCCCAGCATTTT.